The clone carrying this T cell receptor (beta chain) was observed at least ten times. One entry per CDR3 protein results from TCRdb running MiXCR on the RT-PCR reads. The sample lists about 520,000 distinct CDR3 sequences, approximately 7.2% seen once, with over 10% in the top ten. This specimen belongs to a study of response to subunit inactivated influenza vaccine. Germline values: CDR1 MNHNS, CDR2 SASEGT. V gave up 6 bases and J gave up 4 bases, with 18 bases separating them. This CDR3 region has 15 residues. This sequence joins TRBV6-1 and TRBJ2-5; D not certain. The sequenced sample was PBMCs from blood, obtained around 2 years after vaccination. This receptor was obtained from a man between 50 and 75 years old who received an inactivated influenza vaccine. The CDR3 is CASSNQRGLRETQYF. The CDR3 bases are TGTGCCAGCAGCAACCAAAGAGGATTGAGAGAGACCCAGTACTTC.